The rows below give T cell receptor beta chains drawn from one sample of a study of T-cell memory formation after mild COVID-19. In TCRdb, the 5' RACE reads were re-called with MiXCR into one record per CDR3 protein. This table holds about 320,000 distinct CDR3 sequences, 14% found once. Sequencing used PBMCs or a T cell subset sorted from them (not recorded which). The receptors come from a man aged 18 to 30 who had mild COVID-19 (a few samples of this study predate the infection). Cell type and time point are not known. CDR3s include the opening cysteine and the closing phenylalanine or tryptophan. D genes are given only for firm matches. Size tells how often a clone was seen (once, few, many) or the class of an expanded clone, and some rows leave it out.

D gene,clone size,J gene,V gene,CDR3 DNA,CDR3 protein
-,many,TRBJ2-3,TRBV7-2,TGTGCCAGCGAGGGGGGTTCAGATACGCAGTATTTT,CASEGGSDTQYF
-,-,TRBJ1-6,TRBV7-2,TGTGCCAGCAGCCAAGAGGCCAGGGGACGATCACCCCTCCACTTT,CASSQEARGRSPLHF
-,-,TRBJ2-5,TRBV2,TGTGCCAGCAGAGATCAAGGGGAGACCCAGTACTTC,CASRDQGETQYF
-,-,TRBJ1-6,TRBV20-1,TGCAGTGCTAATTCAGGGCTCAATTCACCCCTCCACTTT,CSANSGLNSPLHF
TRBD2,few,TRBJ2-5,TRBV11-2,TGTGCCAGCAGCTTAGATGGGGCTAGCGGGGGGGCCAGCGAGACCCAGTACTTC,CASSLDGASGGASETQYF
-,-,TRBJ2-3,TRBV6-4,TGTGCCAGCAGTGACCAGGGATGGGGAGATACGCAGTATTTT,CASSDQGWGDTQYF
TRBD2,-,TRBJ2-5,TRBV20-1,TGCAGTGCTATCCCAGGACTAGCGGGGAGGGAGACCCAGTACTTC,CSAIPGLAGRETQYF
-,-,TRBJ1-5,TRBV6-6,TGTGCCAGCAGTTACTCGACGGGGGAGAGCAATCAGCCCCAGCATTTT,CASSYSTGESNQPQHF
-,few,TRBJ2-5,TRBV7-6,TGTGCCAGCAGCCCAACGGCCAGTTGGACCCAGTACTTC,CASSPTASWTQYF
TRBD2,few,TRBJ2-5,TRBV6-5,TGTGCCAGCAGTTACTCGGGGGGGATTCCCAGGGAGACCCAGTACTTC,CASSYSGGIPRETQYF
-,-,TRBJ1-3,TRBV5-1,TGCGCCAGCAGCGAGACTGTCTCTGGAAACACCATATATTTT,CASSETVSGNTIYF
TRBD2,many,TRBJ2-3,TRBV20-1,TGCAGTGCTTACAGACTAGCGGGGGGACAGGGAGGAGATACGCAGTATTTT,CSAYRLAGGQGGDTQYF
-,-,TRBJ2-1,TRBV4-1,TGCGCCAGCAGCGTAATCGAGGCTGGCAATGAGCAGTTCTTC,CASSVIEAGNEQFF
-,-,TRBJ1-3,TRBV3-1,TGTGCCACCCGAGGGGGTGGAAACACCATATATTTT,CATRGGGNTIYF
-,few,TRBJ1-1,TRBV20-1,TGCAGTGCTAGTCGTGAGTCAGCTTTCTTT,CSASRESAFF
TRBD1,-,TRBJ1-1,TRBV11-1,TGTGCCAGCAGCTTAGCACAGGGGAGCACTGAAGCTTTCTTT,CASSLAQGSTEAFF
-,few,TRBJ2-3,TRBV20-1,TGCAGTGCTAGAGATATTTCTCCGAGGGGTGGGGGTAGGGATACGCAGTATTTT,CSARDISPRGGGRDTQYF
TRBD1,few,TRBJ1-2,TRBV7-9,TGTGCCAGCAGCTGGACAGGGGCAAACTATGGCTACACCTTC,CASSWTGANYGYTF
-,-,TRBJ2-3,TRBV9,TGTGCCAGCAGCGTAGGTCCGGGGGACACAGATACGCAGTATTTT,CASSVGPGDTDTQYF
TRBD1,-,TRBJ1-5,TRBV5-8,TGTGCCAGCAGGGAATACAGGGGTGGCAATCAGCCCCAGCATTTT,CASREYRGGNQPQHF
-,-,TRBJ1-1,TRBV12-3/TRBV12-4,TGTGCCAGCAGTTTATCGGGTTTTGGTGGCACTGAAGCTTTCTTT,CASSLSGFGGTEAFF
-,-,TRBJ1-5,TRBV28,TGTGCCAGCAGTTTAGGGCAGGAGGGTCAGCCCCAGCATTTT,CASSLGQEGQPQHF
-,few,TRBJ1-2,TRBV5-1,TGCGCCAGCAGCTTGGGGACCCGTCCTCAAGGCTACACCTTC,CASSLGTRPQGYTF
-,few,TRBJ2-1,TRBV10-3,TGTGCCATCAGTGAGTCGCGCTCCTACAATGAGCAGTTCTTC,CAISESRSYNEQFF
-,-,TRBJ1-1,TRBV5-1,TGCGCCAGCAGCTTGGACAACCCGAACACTGAAGCTTTCTTT,CASSLDNPNTEAFF
TRBD1,-,TRBJ1-4,TRBV7-2,TGTGCCAGCAGCCCAACAGGGGGTAGGACTAATGAAAAACTGTTTTTT,CASSPTGGRTNEKLFF
-,many,TRBJ2-4,TRBV25-1,TGTGCCAGCAGAAGGGCCGCAAAAGTCTACTTC,CASRRAAKVYF
-,-,TRBJ1-5,TRBV4-1,TGCGCCAGCAGCCAAGCGAGGGGCAATCAGCCCCAGCATTTT,CASSQARGNQPQHF
-,-,TRBJ1-1,TRBV5-1,TGCGCCAGCAGCTTAGGAGAGGACACTGAAGCTTTCTTT,CASSLGEDTEAFF
-,many,TRBJ1-5,TRBV25-1,TGTGCCAGCAGTGAAACAGCCAGTCTTAGCAATCAGCCCCAGCATTTT,CASSETASLSNQPQHF
TRBD1,many,TRBJ2-7,TRBV5-1,TGCGCCAGCAGCCCAGACGGGACAGGGGGCACGTACGAGCAGTACTTC,CASSPDGTGGTYEQYF
-,-,TRBJ1-2,TRBV20-1,TGCAGTGCTAGCCCCGTCTGGGCCCGAGGAGGCTACACCTTC,CSASPVWARGGYTF
TRBD1,-,TRBJ1-2,TRBV12-3/TRBV12-4,TGTGCCAGCAGTTCTCCCGGGACAGGGTACTATGGCTACACCTTC,CASSSPGTGYYGYTF
-,-,TRBJ1-2,TRBV5-1,TGCGCCAGCAGCTTGGCCGGGGGGGCCTACTATGGCTACACCTTC,CASSLAGGAYYGYTF
TRBD1,few,TRBJ1-2,TRBV7-8,TGTGCCAGCAGCCCACCCCCACAGGGGAACGGCTACACCTTC,CASSPPPQGNGYTF
TRBD2,-,TRBJ2-5,TRBV10-2,TGCGCCAGCAGGGAGAGCGGGGGGGCCTTGGAGACCCAGTACTTC,CASRESGGALETQYF
-,many,TRBJ1-4,TRBV7-8,TGTGCCAGCAGCCCCCGGGACACAATTTCCCCGCTAACTAATGAAAAACTGTTTTTT,CASSPRDTISPLTNEKLFF
TRBD2,few,TRBJ2-5,TRBV5-1,TGCGCCAGCAGCTTGAATCCTAGCGGGGGGGAAGAGACCCAGTACTTC,CASSLNPSGGEETQYF
-,few,TRBJ2-2,TRBV11-2,TGTGCCAGCAGCTTATTACCCAGGACCGGGGAGCTGTTTTTT,CASSLLPRTGELFF
TRBD1,-,TRBJ1-2,TRBV4-1,TGCGCCAGCAGCCAAGTGCAGGGGGTTAGGCAGCATGGCTACACCTTC,CASSQVQGVRQHGYTF
-,few,TRBJ2-5,TRBV9,TGTGCCAGCAGCGTAGGTGCTAGCGCGCCGTCAGAGACCCAGTACTTC,CASSVGASAPSETQYF
-,-,TRBJ2-3,TRBV29-1,TGCAGCGGGTCATCTAGCACAGATACGCAGTATTTT,CSGSSSTDTQYF
-,-,TRBJ1-2,TRBV20-1,TGCAGTGCCGGGGAGTCCTATGGCTACACCTTC,CSAGESYGYTF
-,-,TRBJ2-5,TRBV19,TGTGCCAGTAGCGAAGACGAGACCCAGTACTTC,CASSEDETQYF
-,few,TRBJ1-1,TRBV30,TGTGCCTGGAGGGCCCCAGGGTCGGAGTATTCGGCTGAAGCTTTCTTT,CAWRAPGSEYSAEAFF